These 8 T cell receptor beta chains share one sample of origin, sequenced in a study of shared clonotypes between healthy human individuals (dated by TCRdb to 2020 to 2021). To prepare the library, the immunoSEQ multiplex PCR assay was applied. Held by TCRdb, this immuneACCESS table contains in-frame sequences only and omits some clones. Under half of the omission traces to an unresolved V gene where checked; the cause of the rest is unknown. The sample table shows around 690,000 clones, and roughly 87% are seen once. The biggest ten clones account for 30% to 35% of the sample. The source material was memory CD8+ T cells from PBMCs. What the cell subset or site label conveys for this sample: CD45RO+ cells pooled with CCR7-negative TemRA cells. The receptors here all came from a man younger than 35 in good health. Some clones in this sample may be carry-over from other donors' samples.

The J gene is TRBJ1-2, the V gene TRBV9; D not resolved. The length of the CDR3 is 15 residues. Germline V lookup: CDR1 SGDLS, CDR2 YYNGEE. V gave up 0 bases and J gave up 2 bases, with 11 bases separating them. Here the CDR3 reads CASSVGQSLNYGYTF. DNA of the CDR3: TGTGCCAGCAGCGTAGGGCAGTCACTAAACTATGGCTACACCTTC.

V gene TRBV11-2 combines with J gene TRBJ2-7; D might be TRBD1 (5 bases). The CDR3 is made up of 16 amino acids. The germline CDR1 and CDR2 sequences are SGHAT and FQNNGV. Trimming took off 2 bases at V and 3 bases at J, with 17 bases between the two ends. CDR3: CASSLRYPGQVYEQYF. In DNA form, the CDR3 reads TGTGCCAGCAGCTTACGTTATCCAGGGCAGGTCTACGAGCAGTACTTC.

This clone was picked up one time. The rearrangement links TRBV27 to TRBJ2-2; D tentatively fits TRBD1 or TRBD2 (5 bases each). The CDR3 totals 16 residues. V was shortened by 1 base and J by 5 bases, with 14 bases between the two germline ends. Germline values: CDR1 MNHEY, CDR2 SMNVEV (reference sequence). CDR3 nucleotide sequence: TGTGCCAGCAGTTTATTGGGTAGGGACGGTACCGGGGAGCTGTTTTTT. It specifies CASSLLGRDGTGELFF.

The chain joins TRBV28 to TRBJ2-2; 11 bases map to TRBD1. The V segment lost 2 bases and the J segment 7 bases; nucleotides outside the gene matches: 6. The CDR3 length is 16 residues. Germline lookup yields CDR1 MDHEN and CDR2 SYDVKM. CDR3 sequence: CASSLLGQGDGGELFF. DNA of the CDR3: TGTGCCAGCAGTTTACTGGGACAGGGGGACGGCGGGGAGCTGTTTTTT.

There are a few counts of this clone. As DNA, the CDR3 is TGTGCCAGCAGTCCCAGGGTGGGGTACTATGGCTACACCTTC. It yields the protein CASSPRVGYYGYTF. The chain joins TRBV6-5 to TRBJ1-2; D may be TRBD1 (5 bases). The CDR3 is made up of 14 amino acids. The germline V gene encodes CDR1 MNHEY and CDR2 SVGAGI. The V end was cut by 5 bases, the J end by 3 bases, with 13 bases between.

The V call is TRBV10-1, the J call TRBJ2-2, with TRBD1 identical over 7 bases. The V gene's germline CDR1 is WNHNN and CDR2 SYGVQD (reference sequence). The junction had 7 bases not matched to a gene; V was cut back by 7 bases and J by 2 bases. The CDR3 length is 15 residues. The CDR3 DNA sequence: TGCGCCAGCAAAGCTAACAGGGGTAACACCGGGGAGCTGTTTTTT. Translation: CASKANRGNTGELFF.

The V call is TRBV7-9, the J call TRBJ2-3, with no clear D. The V gene lost 11 bases and the J gene lost 4 bases, with 10 bases spanning the gap. Germline CDR1 and CDR2: SEHNR and FQNEAQ (reference sequence). The CDR3 runs 11 residues. CDR3 sequence (DNA): TGTGCCGGGGAAGTCTCAGATACGCAGTATTTT. The encoded protein is CAGEVSDTQYF. The whole variable domain, remainder taken from reference TRBV7-9 and TRBJ2-3, is DTGVSQNPRHKITKRGQNVTFRCDPISEHNRLYWYRQTLGQGPEFLTYFQNEAQLEKSRLLSDRFSAERPKGSFSTLEIQRTEQGDSAMYLCAGEVSDTQYFGPGTRLTVL.

This clone is a singleton in its sample. The rearrangement links TRBV9 to TRBJ2-7, with a tentative D call TRBD1 (6 bases). The V and J ends lost 0 bases and 2 bases respectively, with 9 bases between them. Germline assignment: CDR1 SGDLS and CDR2 YYNGEE. The CDR3 is made up of 14 amino acids. The CDR3 sequence: CASSVGGQTYEQYF. CDR3 sequence (DNA): TGTGCCAGCAGCGTAGGCGGACAGACCTACGAGCAGTACTTC.